The T cell receptor (beta chain) described here comes from a study of T-cell reconstitution after alpha-beta-depleted transplantation in children. Unique molecular identifiers were used in preparing the TCRbeta library. One entry per CDR3 protein results from TCRdb running MiXCR on the PCR reads. This table has approximately 400,000 distinct CDR3 sequences, roughly 15% appearing once. About this clonotype: Its antigen remains unknown.

General study results and limits: When one year had passed after transplant, most T-cell counts and diversity came from newly produced T cells. Surviving recipient T cells and intrathymic progenitors accounted for some patients' high TCRbeta diversity at day 60. There were reportedly several hundred expanded graft clones from which alpha-beta T cells came about two months after transplant.

The CDR3 consists of 12 residues. CDR1 and CDR2 from the germline V gene are SQVTM and ANQGSEA. The junction had 2 bases not matched to a gene; V was cut back by 6 bases and J by 1 base. The TCR sequence derives from a boy younger than two who had a stem cell transplant for Wiskott-Aldrich syndrome, so the T cells may come from the graft donor. The chain combines TRBV29-1 with TRBJ2-5, with TRBD1 identical over 7 bases. This material consisted of PBMCs, mostly from graft donor cells, taken 360 days after TCRalphabeta/CD19-depleted stem cell transplant. The CDR3 bases are TGCAGCGTAAACAGGGGCCAAGAGACCCAGTACTTC. This translates into CSVNRGQETQYF.